Below, one T cell receptor (beta chain) is given with its context. Study processing details: Amplified reference gene primers provided the basis for estimating nucleated cell counts. The data were produced by immunoSEQ multiplex PCR, yet TCRdb's version contains in-frame clones alone and is incomplete. V, J and clone size derive from that table, while D and trimming were established from the DNA sequence. This table has around 180,000 clones, about 88% appearing once. Germline-derived CDR1 and CDR2 are SQVTM and ANQGSEA. The ends lost 7 bases at V and 6 bases at J; junction bases unmatched: 14. The CDR3 contains 15 residues. This sample stems from a study of blood T cell repertoires in COVID-19. About the research overall: COVID-19 samples collected from the United States, Italy and Spain covered acute and convalescent phases. PBMCs, B-cell-depleted T cells, or T cells provided the cDNA or gDNA that made up the material.

The origin of this receptor is a human donor in a cohort sampled during active COVID-19. Material: peripheral blood. The chain links TRBV29-1 to TRBJ2-1, with 8 bases identical to TRBD2. CDR3 nucleotides: TGCAGCGCCCAACTAGATGCGGGGGGCCGCAATGAGCAGTTCTTC. Amino acids: CSAQLDAGGRNEQFF.